This T cell receptor beta chain originates from a study of shared clonotypes between healthy human individuals. CDR1 is SEHNR and CDR2 is FQNEAQ in the germline V gene (reference sequence). The ends lost 5 bases at V and 5 bases at J; junction bases unmatched: 4. The CDR3 is 14 residues long. Every donor, a Caucasian adult, lived in Nashville, Tennessee. The data were produced by immunoSEQ multiplex PCR, yet TCRdb's version contains in-frame clones alone and is incomplete. The table has fewer than 600,000 clones, just over 75% seen once. The TCR sequence derives from a woman aged 35 to 49 in good health. Some clones in this sample may be carry-over from other donors' samples. The chain joins TRBV7-9 to TRBJ1-4, with 8 bases matching TRBD1. Sequencing input: PBMCs. CDR3 amino acids: CASSPQGVNEKLFF. The DNA of the CDR3 is TGTGCCAGCAGCCCACAGGGGGTAAATGAAAAACTGTTTTTT.